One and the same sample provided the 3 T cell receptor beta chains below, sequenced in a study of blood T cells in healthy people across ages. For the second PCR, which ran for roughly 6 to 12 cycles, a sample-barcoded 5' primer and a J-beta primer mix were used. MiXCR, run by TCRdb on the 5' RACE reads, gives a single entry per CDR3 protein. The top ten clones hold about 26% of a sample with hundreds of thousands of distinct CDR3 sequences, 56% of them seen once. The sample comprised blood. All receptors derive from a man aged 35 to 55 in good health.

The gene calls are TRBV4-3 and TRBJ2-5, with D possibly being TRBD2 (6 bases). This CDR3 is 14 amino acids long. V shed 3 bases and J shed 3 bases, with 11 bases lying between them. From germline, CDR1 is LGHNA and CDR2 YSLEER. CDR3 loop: CASSQEGLKETQYF. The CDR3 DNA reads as TGCGCCAGCAGCCAGGAGGGACTGAAAGAGACCCAGTACTTC.

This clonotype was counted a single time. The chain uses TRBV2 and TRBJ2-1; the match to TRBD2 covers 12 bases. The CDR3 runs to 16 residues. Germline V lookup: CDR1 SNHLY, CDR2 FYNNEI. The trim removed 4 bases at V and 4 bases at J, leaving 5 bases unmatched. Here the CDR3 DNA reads TGTGCCAGCAGTGGGCCGGGACTAGCGGGTTACAATGAGCAGTTCTTC. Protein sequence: CASSGPGLAGYNEQFF.

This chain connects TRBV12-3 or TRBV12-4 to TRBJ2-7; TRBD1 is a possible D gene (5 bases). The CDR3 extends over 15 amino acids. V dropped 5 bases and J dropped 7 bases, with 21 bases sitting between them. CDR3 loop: CASSHGHRYYNEQYF. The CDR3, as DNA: TGTGCCAGCAGTCACGGACACCGATACTACAATGAGCAGTACTTC.